Listed here are 7 T cell receptor beta chains from one sample, sequenced in a study of T cell clonality in common variable immunodeficiency. TCRdb's copy holds only in-frame clones and misses some; the assay was immunoSEQ multiplex PCR. Sampling found about 50,000 clones, none seen once. Sequenced input: peripheral blood mononuclear cells. The receptors derive from a person between 18 and 75 years old in good health.

This clone was counted many times. The CDR3 sequence is CASSNINNEQFF. The sequenced part of the CDR3 DNA is TGTGCCAGCAGCAACATAAACAATGAG. The genes are TRBV7-3 and TRBJ2-1; no clear D gene. Coverage ceases 3 residues before the CDR3 finishes, and the germline J gene fills in the end. The germline V gene encodes CDR1 SGHTA and CDR2 FQGTGA. V was cut by 5 bases and J by 5 bases, with 7 bases left in between. This CDR3 has 12 residues.

This clone was counted many times. The missing CDR3 end, 3 residues past where the read stops, is filled in from the germline J gene. J is TRBJ2-1 and V is TRBV29-1; 7 nucleotides match TRBD2. Germline values: CDR1 SQVTM, CDR2 ANQGSEA. The V gene end was trimmed by 3 bases and the J gene end by 8 bases; junction bases not matched to a gene: 13. This CDR3 has 15 amino acids. CDR3 amino acids: CSVEPSGWGGDEQFF. The covered CDR3 bases are TGCAGCGTTGAGCCAAGCGGGTGGGGAGGGGATGAG.

This clone was seen at least ten times. From the germline J gene comes the end of the CDR3, since the read stops 3 residues before it. The chain joins TRBV19 to TRBJ1-1; 9 bases line up with TRBD1. This CDR3 contains 13 residues. Trimming removed 10 bases from V and 3 bases from J; junction bases left unmatched: 6. The V gene's germline CDR1 is LNHDA and CDR2 SQIVND (reference sequence). Partial CDR3 DNA: TGTGCCACCAATCGGGACAGGGACACTGAA. It specifies CATNRDRDTE. In full, the CDR3 is CATNRDRDTEAFF.

Turning to this clone: The read ends 3 residues early relative to the CDR3; the germline J gene fills the gap. V usage is TRBV7-9 and J usage is TRBJ1-4; D gene uncertain. This CDR3 is built from 12 residues. Trimming took 1 base from V and 7 from J, leaving 4 bases between them. Germline-derived CDR1 and CDR2 are SEHNR and FQNEAQ (reference sequence). CDR3 region: CASSLEGEKLFF. CDR3 DNA, as far as it was read: TGTGCCAGCAGCTTAGAGGGTGAAAAA. Complete variable domain (other parts from reference TRBV7-9 and TRBJ1-4): DTGVSQNPRHKITKRGQNVTFRCDPISEHNRLYWYRQTLGQGPEFLTYFQNEAQLEKSRLLSDRFSAERPKGSFSTLEIQRTEQGDSAMYLCASSLEGEKLFFGSGTQLSVL.

This clone was counted many times. Partial CDR3 DNA: TGCAGTGCTAGAGCTCCTAGCGGGGGTTCAGATACG. Translating gives CSARAPSGGSDT. In full, the CDR3 reads CSARAPSGGSDTQYF. The rearrangement uses TRBV20-1 and TRBJ2-3; 10 positions agree with TRBD2. The observed sequence ends 3 residues before the CDR3 terminus, with the missing tail filled in from the germline J gene. CDR1 and CDR2 (germline): DFQATT, SNEGSKA (reference sequence). The CDR3 is made up of 15 amino acids. With 1 base clipped from V and 4 bases from J, the junction kept 5 bases outside the gene matches.

In this sample, this clone turned up many times. Sequencing ends 3 residues short of the CDR3 end; the germline J gene provides the rest. The chain couples TRBV7-3 to TRBJ2-3; 10 nucleotides agree with TRBD1. Germline values: CDR1 SGHTA, CDR2 FQGTGA. J lost 1 base, V lost 5 bases, and 6 bases had no gene match. CDR3 size: 16 residues. Here the CDR3 reads CASSPRDRGGTDTQYF. Partial CDR3 DNA: TGTGCCAGCAGCCCCAGGGACAGGGGCGGCACAGATACG.

This clone was counted many times. The read terminates 3 residues ahead of where the CDR3 ends, so the germline J gene completes it. V is TRBV7-2 and J is TRBJ1-3; D remains ambiguous. Deletions cut 2 bases from V and 3 bases from J, with 2 bases between. The CDR3 totals 12 residues. The germline CDR1 and CDR2 sequences are SGHTA and FQGNSA. The CDR3 bases that were read are TGTGCCAGCAGCTTATATGGAAACACC. It encodes CASSLYGNT. From start to end, the CDR3 is CASSLYGNTIYF. Together with reference TRBV7-2 and TRBJ1-3, the CDR3 gives the full variable domain: GAGVSQSPSNKVTEKGKDVELRCDPISGHTALYWYRQSLGQGLEFLIYFQGNSAPDKSGLPSDRFSAERTGGSVSTLTIQRTQQEDSAVYLCASSLYGNTIYFGEGSWLTVV.